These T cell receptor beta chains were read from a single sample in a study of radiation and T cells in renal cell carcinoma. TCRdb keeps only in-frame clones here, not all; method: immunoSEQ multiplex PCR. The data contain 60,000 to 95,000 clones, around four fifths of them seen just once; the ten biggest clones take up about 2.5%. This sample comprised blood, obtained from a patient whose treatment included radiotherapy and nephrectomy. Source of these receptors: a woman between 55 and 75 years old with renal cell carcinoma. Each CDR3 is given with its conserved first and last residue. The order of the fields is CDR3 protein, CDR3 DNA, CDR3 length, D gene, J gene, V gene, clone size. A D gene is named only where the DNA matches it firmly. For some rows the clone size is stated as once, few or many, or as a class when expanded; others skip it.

cdr3_aa: CASSIEGANTGELFF; cdr3_nt: TGTGCCAGTAGTATAGAGGGGGCGAACACCGGGGAGCTGTTTTTT; cdr3_length: 15; d_call: NA; j_call: TRBJ2-2; v_call: TRBV19; clone_size: few
cdr3_aa: CASSLSLRGDYEQYF; cdr3_nt: TGTGCCAGCAGTTTATCCTTGCGGGGGGACTACGAGCAGTACTTC; cdr3_length: 15; d_call: TRBD2; j_call: TRBJ2-7; v_call: TRBV27; clone_size: NA
cdr3_aa: CASRGRSNQPQHF; cdr3_nt: TGTGCCAGCAGGGGGCGTTCCAATCAGCCCCAGCATTTT; cdr3_length: 13; d_call: NA; j_call: TRBJ1-5; v_call: TRBV6-5; clone_size: NA
cdr3_aa: CATEGGGTEAFF; cdr3_nt: TGTGCCACAGAAGGAGGGGGGACTGAAGCTTTCTTT; cdr3_length: 12; d_call: NA; j_call: TRBJ1-1; v_call: TRBV10-3; clone_size: few
cdr3_aa: CASSLGSAYRETQYF; cdr3_nt: TGCGCCAGCAGCTTGGGTTCTGCGTATCGAGAGACCCAGTACTTC; cdr3_length: 15; d_call: NA; j_call: TRBJ2-5; v_call: TRBV5-1; clone_size: NA
cdr3_aa: CASSIKGLLAKNIQYF; cdr3_nt: TGTGCCAGTAGTATAAAAGGGCTTCTAGCCAAAAACATTCAGTACTTC; cdr3_length: 16; d_call: NA; j_call: TRBJ2-4; v_call: TRBV19; clone_size: NA
cdr3_aa: CASSGSGANTEAFF; cdr3_nt: TGTGCCAGCAGCGGTAGTGGGGCCAACACTGAAGCTTTCTTT; cdr3_length: 14; d_call: NA; j_call: TRBJ1-1; v_call: TRBV9; clone_size: few
cdr3_aa: CASSFAGNTEAFF; cdr3_nt: TGTGCCAGCAGCTTCGCAGGGAACACTGAAGCTTTCTTT; cdr3_length: 13; d_call: NA; j_call: TRBJ1-1; v_call: TRBV11-2; clone_size: NA
cdr3_aa: CASRLTQGGAFF; cdr3_nt: TGTGCCAGCAGATTAACACAGGGAGGAGCTTTCTTT; cdr3_length: 12; d_call: NA; j_call: TRBJ1-1; v_call: TRBV6-6; clone_size: few
cdr3_aa: CAITTGTQNTEAFF; cdr3_nt: TGTGCCATCACGACCGGGACACAGAACACTGAAGCTTTCTTT; cdr3_length: 14; d_call: NA; j_call: TRBJ1-1; v_call: TRBV10-3; clone_size: NA
cdr3_aa: CASSADSTDTQYF; cdr3_nt: TGTGCCAGCAGCGCGGACAGCACAGATACGCAGTATTTT; cdr3_length: 13; d_call: NA; j_call: TRBJ2-3; v_call: TRBV9; clone_size: NA
cdr3_aa: CASSLGTSGSEQFF; cdr3_nt: TGTGCCAGCAGCCTCGGGACTAGCGGGTCTGAGCAGTTCTTC; cdr3_length: 14; d_call: TRBD2; j_call: TRBJ2-1; v_call: TRBV14; clone_size: NA
cdr3_aa: CASSTVGGNEQFF; cdr3_nt: TGTGCCAGCAGCACAGTTGGGGGCAATGAGCAGTTCTTC; cdr3_length: 13; d_call: NA; j_call: TRBJ2-1; v_call: TRBV7-2; clone_size: NA
cdr3_aa: CASSLERDFQWEQYF; cdr3_nt: TGTGCCAGCAGCTTAGAACGAGACTTTCAGTGGGAGCAGTACTTC; cdr3_length: 15; d_call: NA; j_call: TRBJ2-7; v_call: TRBV11-2; clone_size: once